This T cell receptor (beta chain) is drawn from a study of CD8+ T cells in alopecia areata. In the study overall: Tofacitinib administration to treated patients was oral, at 5 to 10 mg twice daily. Affected scalp percentage set treated patients' severity scores. Study results and caveats: Lesional tissue from the scalp (especially in alopecia totalis/universalis) showed higher clonality than normal scalp.

Treatment given: oral pan-JAK inhibitor, 5-10 mg twice daily. Sorting of PBMCs yielded the CD4+ and CD8+ T cells. In its sample, this clone ranks as medium-sized. The antigen remains undetermined. cDNA reverse transcribed from extracted RNA served as the sequencing template. Generated by immunoSEQ multiplex PCR, the TCRdb table keeps only in-frame clones and is missing some. The sample consists of roughly 120,000 clones, about 61% of them appearing once. The sample in question was CD8+ T cells sorted from blood, obtained at week 4, from a patient treated with tofacitinib. The sequence came from a human donor with alopecia areata.

This CDR3 is CASQSTGNTEAFF. CDR3 coding DNA: TGTGCCAGCCAATCCACAGGGAACACTGAAGCTTTCTTT. The J gene is TRBJ1-1, the V gene TRBV2, with D possibly TRBD1 on 5 matching bases. This CDR3 is built from 13 residues. The ends were cut back, 8 bases at V and 1 base at J, with 11 bases in the middle. Looked up from germline, CDR1 is SNHLY and CDR2 is FYNNEI.